The clone carrying this T cell receptor beta chain showed up many times. What it binds is not known. The entry originates in a study of T cells in Graves' hyperthyroidism and ophthalmopathy. Overall study results and limits: Most thyroid clonotypes expanded above 0.001 appeared in blood too.

Amplification of TCR beta CDR3 regions was performed using RNA transcripts as template. The HTBI primer set drove a first-round RT-PCR of the TCR CDR3. TCRdb redid the calling of the multiplex PCR reads with MiXCR, one entry per CDR3 protein. This sample yields under 300,000 distinct CDR3 sequences, of which around 15% are seen a single time; about 30% belongs to the top ten. Trimming removed 6 bases from V and 5 bases from J; junction bases left unmatched: 4. The CDR3 contains 13 residues. In germline, CDR1 is SNHLY, CDR2 FYNNEI. The sample taken for sequencing was blood. The TCR originated in a woman aged 50 to 65 with Graves' hyperthyroidism that later progressed to Graves' ophthalmopathy. The rearrangement joins TRBV2 to TRBJ2-7; 10 bases are shared with TRBD2. CDR3 sequence: CASSFGTSDEQYF. The CDR3 bases are TGTGCCAGCAGCTTTGGGACTAGCGACGAGCAGTACTTC.